These T cell receptor beta chains were read from a single sample in a study of blood T cell repertoires in COVID-19. The assay was immunoSEQ multiplex PCR, and TCRdb's table has in-frame clones only and misses some. The sample carries approximately 77,000 clones, 85% recorded once. What was sequenced was peripheral blood. The receptors originated from a man aged 50-60 years with COVID-19, enrolled during active disease. Both conserved end residues are part of each CDR3. D genes are given only for firm matches. A row's size may be missing; if present it is once, few, many or a size class.

-	TRBV5-1	TRBD2	TRBJ2-1	TGCGCCAGCAGCTTGGACGGGGACTATTACAATGAGCAGTTCTTC	CASSLDGDYYNEQFF
-	TRBV4-2	TRBD2	TRBJ2-7	TGTGCCAGCAGCCACCCGGGGACTAGCGGAACCTACGAGCAGTACTTC	CASSHPGTSGTYEQYF
-	TRBV5-1	-	TRBJ1-4	TGCGCCAGCACTCCTCGAGGGCAGGGAGGAGAAAAACTGTTTTTT	CASTPRGQGGEKLFF
-	TRBV10-2	-	TRBJ2-7	TGCGCCAGCAGACTAGTAGACGAGCAGTACTTC	CASRLVDEQYF
-	TRBV20-1	TRBD2	TRBJ2-5	TGCAGTGCTAGTATTCCTAGCGGGAGGGAGACCCAGTACTTC	CSASIPSGRETQYF
-	TRBV27	TRBD1	TRBJ2-7	TGTGCCAGCAGTGCCAGGGGGAGACCCTACGAGCAGTACTTC	CASSARGRPYEQYF
-	TRBV7-3	TRBD1	TRBJ2-1	TGTGCCAGCAGCCCGGGACAGGCAAGGGGTGAGCAGTTCTTC	CASSPGQARGEQFF
-	TRBV5-1	-	TRBJ2-2	TGCGCCAGCAGCGTTCAGGGGAACACCGGGGAGCTGTTTTTT	CASSVQGNTGELFF
-	TRBV13	-	TRBJ2-3	TGTGCCAGCAGCCAGGGGTCGGCAGGTACGCAGTATTTT	CASSQGSAGTQYF
-	TRBV18	-	TRBJ1-2	TGTGCCAGCTCACCGGGGTCAGGGGCTGGTGGAGGCTACACCTTC	CASSPGSGAGGGYTF
-	TRBV21-1	-	TRBJ1-5	TGTGCCAGCAGCCTCCAGGTCATTAGCAATCAGCCCCAGCATTTT	CASSLQVISNQPQHF
-	TRBV19	-	TRBJ1-4	TGTGCCAGTAGTCCCCAAGGAGGAAAACTGTTTTTT	CASSPQGGKLFF
-	TRBV5-6	-	TRBJ2-3	TGTGCCAGCAGTTTAAGGGGAAGCACAGATACGCAGTATTTT	CASSLRGSTDTQYF
-	TRBV5-1	TRBD1	TRBJ1-4	TGCGCCAGCAGCCCCCGGGACAGGGCGGGTGTTTTTAATGAAAAACTGTTTTTT	CASSPRDRAGVFNEKLFF
-	TRBV10-2	TRBD1	TRBJ1-1	TGCGCGTCCTCATTACAGGGGGCGCTCAACACTGAAGCTTTCTTT	CASSLQGALNTEAFF
-	TRBV6-6	-	TRBJ1-5	TGTGCCAGCAGTTACGAGGCAGATCAGCCCCAGCATTTT	CASSYEADQPQHF
-	TRBV28	-	TRBJ1-1	TGTGCCAGCAGTTTCTGGCAGGGAGGGACTGAAGCTTTCTTT	CASSFWQGGTEAFF
-	TRBV10-3	-	TRBJ2-2	TGTGCCATCAGTGACCACAGTGGGAACACCGGGGAGCTGTTTTTT	CAISDHSGNTGELFF
-	TRBV24-1	TRBD1	TRBJ2-7	TGTGCCACCAGTGACTCCGGCGGGCCAGGGGGACGGGAGCAGTACTTC	CATSDSGGPGGREQYF
few	TRBV3-1/TRBV3-2	-	TRBJ2-1	TGTGCCAGCAGCCAAGGGACGAGCGGGTTCGGTGAGCAGTTCTTC	CASSQGTSGFGEQFF
-	TRBV6-4	-	TRBJ2-2	TGTGCCAGCAGTGAGGGCCCCTCCGGGGAGCTGTTTTTT	CASSEGPSGELFF
-	TRBV5-1	-	TRBJ1-1	TGCGCCAGCAGCTTGGGGGGAGGGAGGACTGAAGCTTTCTTT	CASSLGGGRTEAFF
-	TRBV6-4	TRBD2	TRBJ2-7	TGTGCCAGCAGTTGGGTGAGCGGGAGGGCGTACGATAAAGAGCAGTACTTC	CASSWVSGRAYDKEQYF
-	TRBV28	-	TRBJ1-2	TGTGCCAGCAGCTCGGCCGGAGGAAGGGGCTACACCTTC	CASSSAGGRGYTF
-	TRBV28	-	TRBJ1-5	TGTGCCAGCAGTAAGCGTGAGGGAAATCAGCCCCAGCATTTT	CASSKREGNQPQHF
once	TRBV3-1/TRBV3-2	-	TRBJ1-6	TGTGCCAGCAGCCAAGTGACTGGGGCTGGATCACCCCTCCACTTT	CASSQVTGAGSPLHF
-	TRBV10-2	TRBD2	TRBJ2-5	TGCGCCAGCAGTGACCTAGCGGGAGTGGAGACCCAGTACTTC	CASSDLAGVETQYF
-	TRBV14	-	TRBJ1-2	TGTGCCAGCAGCCAAGATTTAAAAGGTTACGGGGGCTACACCTTC	CASSQDLKGYGGYTF
-	TRBV7-3	-	TRBJ2-7	TGTGCCAGCAGCAACCACACACTAGCCTCGGAGCAGTACTTC	CASSNHTLASEQYF
-	TRBV2	-	TRBJ1-5	TGTGCCAGCGGGGGGGTCAGCAATCAGCCCCAGCATTTT	CASGGVSNQPQHF
-	TRBV27	-	TRBJ2-1	TGTGCCAGCGGGACCCCGAGGGGGATCACCAATGAGCAGTTCTTC	CASGTPRGITNEQFF
-	TRBV12-3/TRBV12-4	-	TRBJ2-3	TGTGCCAGCAGTTTCTTGCGAGATACGCAGTATTTT	CASSFLRDTQYF
-	TRBV2	-	TRBJ2-1	TGTGCCAGCAGAACTTCCGATGAGCAGTTCTTC	CASRTSDEQFF
-	TRBV6-6	-	TRBJ2-3	TGTGCCAGCAGGGGGCCTAGCACAGATACGCAGTATTTT	CASRGPSTDTQYF
-	TRBV9	-	TRBJ2-3	TGTGCCAGCAGCCCCCGAGCGGCCCAACCAGATACGCAGTATTTT	CASSPRAAQPDTQYF
-	TRBV9	-	TRBJ1-4	TGTGCCAGCGCCGGAGGGCGGACTAATGAAAAACTGTTTTTT	CASAGGRTNEKLFF
-	TRBV9	-	TRBJ1-6	TGTGCCAGCAGCGTGGGGGGGGATAATTCACCCCTCCACTTT	CASSVGGDNSPLHF
-	TRBV6-5	TRBD1	TRBJ1-2	TGTGCCAGCAGTCTGGACAGGGCCAACTATGGCTACACCTTC	CASSLDRANYGYTF
-	TRBV7-2	TRBD1	TRBJ2-5	TGTGCCAGCAGTGAGACAGGGGGCGGCGAGACCCAGTACTTC	CASSETGGGETQYF
-	TRBV7-2	TRBD1	TRBJ1-1	TGTGCCAGCAGCCCGAGGACAGGTGTGAACACTGAAGCTTTCTTT	CASSPRTGVNTEAFF
-	TRBV3-1/TRBV3-2	-	TRBJ2-7	TGTGCCAGCAGCCGACAGGCCCCTTACGAGCAGTACTTC	CASSRQAPYEQYF
-	TRBV28	TRBD2	TRBJ2-5	TGTGCCAGCAGTCCTAGTCTAGCGGGGAGGGGAGAGACCCAGTACTTC	CASSPSLAGRGETQYF
-	TRBV7-8	-	TRBJ2-2	TGTGCCAGCAGCTTGAGGAGGAGTAGGGGGACCGGGGAGCTGTTTTTT	CASSLRRSRGTGELFF
few	TRBV9	TRBD1	TRBJ1-6	TGTGCCAGCAGCCTTCGAAGGGACAGAAAATCACCCCTCCACTTT	CASSLRRDRKSPLHF